The rows below give T cell receptor beta chains drawn from one sample of a study of cytomegalovirus exposure and HLA in healthy donors. This table comes from immunoSEQ multiplex PCR, and its TCRdb copy is limited to in-frame clones, with some not included. The sample includes fewer than 120,000 clones, 80% seen only once; the top ten take around 2.9%. The source material was PBMCs. All receptors come from a woman aged 55-70 years in good health and CMV-seropositive. CDR3s leave out the opening cysteine and the closing phenylalanine or tryptophan. Fields, in order: J gene, V gene, CDR3 protein.

>TRBJ2-7|TRBV28
ASSLREPAYEQY
>TRBJ2-1|TRBV6-5
ASSYGRTGVQYEQF
>TRBJ2-2|TRBV7-9
ASVISWTGGSGELF
>TRBJ2-7|TRBV2
ASSDPWTYPSAEQY
>TRBJ2-1|TRBV9
ASSLRVAGGNEQF
>TRBJ1-3|TRBV30
AWSVRGKSSGNTIY
>TRBJ2-3|TRBV4-1
ASSQVGGTSGTDTQY
>TRBJ2-1|TRBV5-1
ASSLAPGYDNEQF
>TRBJ2-3|TRBV7-6
ASSPGQGGTQY
>TRBJ2-6|TRBV18
ASSPPSLLNSGANVLT
>TRBJ1-2|TRBV19
ASSTAQGTYGYT
>TRBJ2-3|TRBV6-6
ASSIKREEDTQY
>TRBJ1-5|TRBV19
ASRIPGGRQPQH
>TRBJ2-3|TRBV5-1
ASSLEATRDTQY
>TRBJ1-4|TRBV15
ATSRGRGKLF
>TRBJ2-3|TRBV4-2
ASSPRLAGGTDTQY
>TRBJ1-2|TRBV28
ASSLSPGWNGYT
>TRBJ2-4|TRBV30
AWRVGLAGALY
>TRBJ2-1|TRBV5-1
ASSLDGTGF
>TRBJ2-3|TRBV11-1
ASSKIVPGQGTDTQY
>TRBJ2-7|TRBV5-1
ASGPTGSYEQY
>TRBJ1-1|TRBV6-4
ASRKGAYRGHMNTEAF
>TRBJ2-7|TRBV9
ASSPSGVFEQY
>TRBJ2-6|TRBV19
ASRSPGQGLSGANVLT
>TRBJ2-7|TRBV11-2
ASSLDTPRFYEQY
>TRBJ1-1|TRBV6-5
ASSYSVLTGGAF
>TRBJ2-1|TRBV29-1
SAHIPEQF
>TRBJ2-7|TRBV10-3
AISGRDRETEQY
>TRBJ1-2|TRBV7-9
ASSLEDTNGYT
>TRBJ2-1|TRBV7-9
ASRWAGGPYNEQF
>TRBJ1-5|TRBV27
ASSNRSHQPQH
>TRBJ2-7|TRBV2
ASRRQGLEEQY
>TRBJ2-7|TRBV5-1
ASSLEIGTYEQY
>TRBJ1-1|TRBV7-2
ASSIPGQRGGNTEAF
>TRBJ1-1|TRBV4-1
ASSQDTVVNTEAF
>TRBJ1-4|TRBV5-1
ASSLEGQTVQKLF
>TRBJ2-7|TRBV5-4
ASRYDSYEQY
>TRBJ2-3|TRBV7-6
ASSYPGSDTQY
>TRBJ1-1|TRBV7-9
ASSLADRKNTEAF
>TRBJ2-5|TRBV5-1
ASSYRGQETQY
>TRBJ1-2|TRBV28
ASSLSRLGLFYGYT